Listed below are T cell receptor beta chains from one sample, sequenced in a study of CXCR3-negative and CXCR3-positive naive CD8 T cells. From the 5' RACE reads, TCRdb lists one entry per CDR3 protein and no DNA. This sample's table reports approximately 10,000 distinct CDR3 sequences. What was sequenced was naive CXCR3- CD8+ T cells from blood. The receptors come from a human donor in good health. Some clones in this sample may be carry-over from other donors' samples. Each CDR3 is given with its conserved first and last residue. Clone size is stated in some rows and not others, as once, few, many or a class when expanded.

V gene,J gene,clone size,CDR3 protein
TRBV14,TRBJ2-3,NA,CASNDPAGGSTDTQYF
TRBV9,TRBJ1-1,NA,CASSVGSWTNTEAFF
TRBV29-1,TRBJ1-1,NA,CSVGQGEIRNTEAFF
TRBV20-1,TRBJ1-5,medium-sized,CSASANRDRGKPQHF
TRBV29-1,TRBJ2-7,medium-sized,CSVGQGSSYEQYF
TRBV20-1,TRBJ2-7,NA,CSVNPKGAGRFEEQYF
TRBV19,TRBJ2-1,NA,CASTFGTSGHNEQFF
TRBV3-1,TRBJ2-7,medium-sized,CASSQDTRSINRYEQYF
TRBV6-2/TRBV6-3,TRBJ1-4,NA,CASSYSKSGTGRGEKLFF
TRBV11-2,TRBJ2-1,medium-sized,CASSLDPGPYNEQFF
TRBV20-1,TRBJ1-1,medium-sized,CSAHDLTLRDRGGTEAFF
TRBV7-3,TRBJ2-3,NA,CASSPRPDNPSTDTQYF
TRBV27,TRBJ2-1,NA,CASSFLGGNEQFF
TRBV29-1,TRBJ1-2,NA,CSVEEPGPNGYTF
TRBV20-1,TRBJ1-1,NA,CSARAPGTGRNTEAFF
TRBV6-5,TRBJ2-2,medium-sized,CASAGFTGELFF
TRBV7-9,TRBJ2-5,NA,CASTQVGPQETQYF
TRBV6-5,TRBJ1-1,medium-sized,CASSTYRGLVGTEAFF
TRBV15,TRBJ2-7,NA,CATSRDMDHSYEQYF
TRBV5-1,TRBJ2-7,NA,CASSLTGYEQYF
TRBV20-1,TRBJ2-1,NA,CSATTSGPRVDEQFF
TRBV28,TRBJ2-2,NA,CASSPRTSGRIGELFF
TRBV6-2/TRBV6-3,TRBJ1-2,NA,CASSQDSNYGYTF
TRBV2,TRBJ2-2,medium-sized,CASSWGLAGTGELFF